This TCR beta chain was captured by sequencing in a study of blood T cell repertoires in COVID-19. Sequencing used immunoSEQ multiplex PCR; TCRdb keeps in-frame clones, though not all of them. The data contain over 200,000 clones, about 84% of them singletons. Germline values: CDR1 GTSNPN, CDR2 SVGIG (reference sequence). V lost 2 bases to trimming and J lost 2 bases, with 15 bases between them. The CDR3 loop spans 15 amino acids. The TCR was taken from a man between 60 and 75 years old who had recovered from COVID-19. V and J are TRBV30 and TRBJ1-1; tentative D call: TRBD1 (5 bases). The sample taken for sequencing was PBMCs or T cells enriched from blood (not recorded which). CDR3 sequence reads: CAWSLPGLGNTEAFF. The CDR3 DNA reads as TGTGCCTGGAGTTTGCCGGGACTCGGTAACACTGAAGCTTTCTTT.